The source of this TCR beta chain is a study of blood T cell repertoires in COVID-19. Study-level information: Samples came from the United States, Italy and Spain, spanning acute and convalescent COVID-19. T cells, B-cell-depleted T cells, or PBMCs supplied cDNA or gDNA.

A single count supports this clone. Trimming cost V 5 bases and J 10 bases; bases outside gene matches: 10. CDR3 size: 13 residues. Per germline, CDR1 WNHNN and CDR2 SYGVQD (reference sequence). As originally analysed: Reference gene primer amplification gave nucleated cell count estimates. Profiled with immunoSEQ multiplex PCR; TCRdb holds only in-frame clones, not every one. V, J and clone size reflect that table, while D and trimming were determined from the DNA. The sample consists of fewer than 150,000 clones, 75% to 90% of them appearing once. This clonotype was sampled from a human donor in a cohort sampled during active COVID-19. V gene TRBV10-1 combines with J gene TRBJ1-1; 7 bases fit TRBD1. Sequenced input: peripheral blood. This chain's CDR3 is CASSRDSQQGAFF. In nucleotides, the CDR3 is TGCGCCAGCAGTCGGGACAGTCAGCAAGGAGCTTTCTTT.